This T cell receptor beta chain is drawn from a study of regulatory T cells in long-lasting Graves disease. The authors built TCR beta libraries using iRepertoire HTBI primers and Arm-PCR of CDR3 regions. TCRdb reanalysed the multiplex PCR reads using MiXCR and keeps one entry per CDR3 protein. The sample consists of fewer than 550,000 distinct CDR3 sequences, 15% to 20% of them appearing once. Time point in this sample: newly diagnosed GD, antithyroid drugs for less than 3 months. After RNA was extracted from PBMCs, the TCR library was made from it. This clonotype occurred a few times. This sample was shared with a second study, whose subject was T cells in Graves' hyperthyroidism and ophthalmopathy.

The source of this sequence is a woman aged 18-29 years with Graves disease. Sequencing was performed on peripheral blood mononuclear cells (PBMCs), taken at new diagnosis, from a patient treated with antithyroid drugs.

DNA of the CDR3: TGTGCCAGCAGTGAGCTACGACAGGCCGTGGGCACTGAAGCTTTCTTT. It yields the protein CASSELRQAVGTEAFF. The chain recombines TRBV6-1 with TRBJ1-1, with a tentative D call TRBD1 (6 bases). Per germline, CDR1 MNHNS and CDR2 SASEGT. With 3 bases removed from V and 4 bases from J, the gap between germline ends came to 18 bases. CDR3 length equals 16 residues.